What follows are 11 T cell receptor beta chains derived from one specimen sequenced in a study of cytomegalovirus exposure and HLA in healthy donors. The PCR employed 60 Vbeta primers together with 13 Jbeta primers. The protocol was immunoSEQ multiplex PCR, while the TCRdb copy is restricted to in-frame clones and leaves out a portion. The sample carries 200,000 to 250,000 clones, about three quarters recorded once. Sample: PBMCs. The receptors were sampled from a boy younger than 18 in good health and CMV-seronegative.

The chain couples TRBV10-3 to TRBJ2-7; D is perhaps TRBD2 (5 bases). Germline CDR1 is ENHRY and CDR2 is SYGVKD. This CDR3 comprises 14 residues. Trimming removed 2 bases from V and 6 bases from J, with 14 bases in between. The CDR3: CAISEEGTHSEQYF. The CDR3 DNA follows: TGTGCCATCAGTGAGGAGGGCACACATTCCGAGCAGTACTTC.

This chain connects TRBV29-1 to TRBJ1-1; D not certain. Trimming removed 0 bases at V and 1 base at J, with 9 bases between. The CDR3 loop spans 14 amino acids. The germline CDR1 and CDR2 sequences are SQVTM and ANQGSEA. The CDR3 spells CSVEDRAGNTEAFF. CDR3 nucleotides: TGCAGCGTTGAAGATCGCGCCGGGAACACTGAAGCTTTCTTT.

The V call is TRBV11-3, the J call TRBJ2-3; 10 bases line up with TRBD2. Germline V gene lookup returns CDR1 SGHNT and CDR2 YENEEA. Trimming at V came to 6 bases and at J to 3 bases, leaving 6 bases not matched to a gene. CDR3 length: 15 amino acids. CDR3 protein: CASRRSGGATDTQYF. Here the CDR3 DNA reads TGTGCCAGCAGGCGAAGCGGGGGGGCAACAGATACGCAGTATTTT.

Remarks on this clone: A junction boundary mismatches the germline segment, possibly from a read error. This chain links TRBV14 with TRBJ2-7; 9 nucleotides align to TRBD1. Germline assignment: CDR1 SGHDN and CDR2 FVKESK. The CDR3 runs 17 residues. DNA of the CDR3: TGTGCCAGCAGTCAAGGGTCCCCGGGACAGGGAAACTACGAGCAGTACTTC. This translates into CASSQGSPGQGNYEQYF.

The chain is built from TRBV2 and TRBJ2-7; 7 positions match TRBD1. V was pared by 6 bases and J by 3 bases, with 8 bases of the junction left unmatched. Germline values: CDR1 SNHLY, CDR2 FYNNEI. The CDR3 covers 14 residues. As DNA, the CDR3 is TGTGCCAGCAGGGGCGGACAGGTGAACTACGAGCAGTACTTC. It encodes CASRGGQVNYEQYF.

The genes are TRBV11-3 and TRBJ2-2; 8 bases are a match to TRBD2. Germline values: CDR1 SGHNT, CDR2 YENEEA. The CDR3 length is 16 residues. V shed 5 bases and J 5 bases; nucleotides not matched to a gene: 10. Written as DNA, the CDR3 is TGTGCCAGCAGCGTCAGAAGCGGGAGAGGAACCGGGGAGCTGTTTTTT. Its protein product is CASSVRSGRGTGELFF.

This clone appeared a few times. V is TRBV5-4 and J is TRBJ2-1; TRBD2 is a possible D gene (5 bases). CDR3 length equals 15 residues. Germline CDR1 reads SGHNT; CDR2 reads YYREEE (reference sequence). V dropped 2 bases and J dropped 0 bases, with 9 bases sitting between them. In nucleotides, the CDR3 is TGTGCCAGCAGCTTTTTCGGGGTCTCCTACAATGAGCAGTTCTTC. This translates into CASSFFGVSYNEQFF. Full variable domain (remainder filled in from reference TRBV5-4 and TRBJ2-1): ETGVTQSPTHLIKTRGQQVTLRCSSQSGHNTVSWYQQALGQGPQFIFQYYREEENGRGNFPPRFSGLQFPNYSSELNVNALELDDSALYLCASSFFGVSYNEQFFGPGTRLTVL.

V is TRBV14 and J is TRBJ1-1; D gene uncertain. This CDR3 has 13 amino acids. Trimming took off 6 bases at V and 1 base at J, with 9 bases between the two ends. Germline V lookup: CDR1 SGHDN, CDR2 FVKESK. CDR3 DNA sequence: TGTGCCAGCAGTCATAGTAAGAACACTGAAGCTTTCTTT. Residues: CASSHSKNTEAFF.

This chain connects TRBV7-2 to TRBJ1-1, with D maybe TRBD1 (6 bases). This CDR3 is 15 amino acids long. The V gene lost 5 bases and the J gene lost 2 bases, with 15 bases spanning the gap. Germline values: CDR1 SGHTA, CDR2 FQGNSA. The CDR3 loop is CASSRSTGSNTEAFF. In DNA form, the CDR3 reads TGTGCCAGCAGCCGATCGACAGGTTCAAACACTGAAGCTTTCTTT.

The V and J genes are TRBV19 and TRBJ2-7; possibly TRBD2 for D (7 bases). The germline V and J ends were trimmed by 3 bases and 2 bases, with 14 bases remaining between them. The CDR3 runs to 15 residues. Germline V gene sequence: CDR1 LNHDA, CDR2 SQIVND (reference sequence). CDR3 bases: TGTGCCAGTAGTATCGGGGGGCAGTTGGCCTACGAGCAGTACTTC. This translates into CASSIGGQLAYEQYF.

The rearrangement uses TRBV6-6 and TRBJ1-5; D not resolved. CDR3 size: 13 residues. Between the trimmed V and J ends, which lost 2 bases and 5 bases, there was a span of 7 bases. Germline loops: CDR1 MNHNY, CDR2 SVGAGI (reference sequence). DNA of the CDR3: TGTGCCAGCAGTTACAGCCCGGATCAGCCCCAGCATTTT. This gives the protein CASSYSPDQPQHF.